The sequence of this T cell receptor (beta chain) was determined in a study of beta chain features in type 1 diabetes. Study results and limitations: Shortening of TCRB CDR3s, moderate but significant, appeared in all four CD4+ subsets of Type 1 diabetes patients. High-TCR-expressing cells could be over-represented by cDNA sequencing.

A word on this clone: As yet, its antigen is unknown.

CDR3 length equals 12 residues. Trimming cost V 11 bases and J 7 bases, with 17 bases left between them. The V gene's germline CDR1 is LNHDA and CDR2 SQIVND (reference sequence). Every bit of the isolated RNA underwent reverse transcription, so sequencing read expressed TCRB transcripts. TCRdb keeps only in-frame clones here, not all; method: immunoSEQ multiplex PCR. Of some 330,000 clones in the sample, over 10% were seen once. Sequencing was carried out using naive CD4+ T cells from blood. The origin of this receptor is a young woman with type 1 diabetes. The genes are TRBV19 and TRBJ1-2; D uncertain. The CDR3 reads CAVRSGSPGYTF. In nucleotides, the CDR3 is TGTGCCGTTAGATCGGGGAGTCCTGGCTACACCTTC.